The rows below give T cell receptor beta chains drawn from one sample of a study of T cells in Graves' hyperthyroidism and ophthalmopathy. A single record per CDR3 protein comes from TCRdb applying MiXCR to the multiplex PCR reads. The sample holds some 440,000 distinct CDR3 sequences; 15% to 17% are singletons and the top ten take 13% to 15%. The sample taken for sequencing was blood. These receptors were collected from a woman aged 18 to 35 with Graves' hyperthyroidism. The CDR3 runs from the conserved cysteine through the conserved F or W. The D gene is left open where the match is weak. Only some rows state a clone size, as once, few, many or a class for expanded clones.

abundance: many
v_gene: TRBV28
d_gene: NA
j_gene: TRBJ1-1
CDR3aa: CASPPPVPSYIETEAFF
CDR3nt: TGTGCCTCACCTCCTCCGGTCCCGTCCTACATAGAGACTGAAGCTTTCTTT

abundance: many
v_gene: TRBV7-2
d_gene: NA
j_gene: TRBJ2-7
CDR3aa: CASSIGQPLGRQYF
CDR3nt: TGTGCCAGCAGCATCGGTCAGCCACTGGGGAGGCAGTACTTC

abundance: NA
v_gene: TRBV11-2
d_gene: NA
j_gene: TRBJ2-7
CDR3aa: CASSLGINYEQYF
CDR3nt: TGTGCCAGCAGCTTAGGAATAAACTACGAGCAGTACTTC

abundance: NA
v_gene: TRBV29-1
d_gene: TRBD1
j_gene: TRBJ2-3
CDR3aa: CSARQGRSTDTQYF
CDR3nt: TGCAGCGCGCGACAGGGACGGAGCACAGATACGCAGTATTTT

abundance: few
v_gene: TRBV11-2
d_gene: NA
j_gene: TRBJ1-1
CDR3aa: CASSLVINTEAFF
CDR3nt: TGTGCCAGCAGCTTAGTAATTAACACTGAAGCTTTCTTT

abundance: many
v_gene: TRBV28
d_gene: TRBD1
j_gene: TRBJ2-2
CDR3aa: CASRRQGGNTGELFF
CDR3nt: TGTGCCAGCCGACGACAGGGGGGGAACACCGGGGAGCTGTTTTTT

abundance: NA
v_gene: TRBV5-1
d_gene: NA
j_gene: TRBJ1-2
CDR3aa: CASSHTQGINYGYTF
CDR3nt: TGCGCCAGCAGCCATACACAGGGAATTAATTATGGCTACACCTTC

abundance: few
v_gene: TRBV24-1
d_gene: NA
j_gene: TRBJ2-2
CDR3aa: CATSGAFTGELFF
CDR3nt: TGTGCCACCAGTGGAGCTTTCACCGGGGAGCTGTTTTTT

abundance: many
v_gene: TRBV11-2
d_gene: NA
j_gene: TRBJ2-5
CDR3aa: CASSLDGQKGGVTGFRETQYF
CDR3nt: TGTGCCAGCAGCTTAGATGGCCAAAAGGGAGGCGTAACGGGGTTTAGAGAGACCCAGTACTTC

abundance: NA
v_gene: TRBV4-3
d_gene: NA
j_gene: TRBJ2-2
CDR3aa: CASSPNLALVTGELFF
CDR3nt: TGCGCCAGCAGCCCGAACTTGGCCCTAGTCACCGGGGAGCTGTTTTTT

abundance: many
v_gene: TRBV18
d_gene: NA
j_gene: TRBJ1-5
CDR3aa: CASSADYQPQHF
CDR3nt: TGTGCCAGCTCGGCAGACTATCAGCCCCAGCATTTT

abundance: NA
v_gene: TRBV12-5
d_gene: TRBD1
j_gene: TRBJ1-2
CDR3aa: CASGLDDGTGFGGYTF
CDR3nt: TGTGCTAGTGGTTTGGACGACGGGACAGGGTTCGGTGGCTACACCTTC

abundance: many
v_gene: TRBV20-1
d_gene: NA
j_gene: TRBJ1-4
CDR3aa: CSAPVVRPLDEKLFF
CDR3nt: TGCAGTGCCCCGGTGGTTCGGCCCCTGGATGAAAAACTGTTTTTT